The clone carrying this TCR beta chain turned up a few times. Its antigen is as yet unknown. V was trimmed by 6 bases and J by 9 bases, leaving 12 bases between them. Germline CDR1 reads SEHNR; CDR2 reads FQNEAQ (reference sequence). CDR3 size: 12 residues. The data are from a study of post-analysis software for immune sequencing data. Turning to the study itself: Clinical courses comprised relapsing-remitting, secondary progressive and progressive-relapsing multiple sclerosis.

The study, taken as a whole, reports: Significantly lower normalized Chao1 diversity was seen in multiple sclerosis patients than in controls. Patients showed TRBV5-6, TRBV5-1 and TRBV20-1 among about five TRBV segments more frequent than in controls. With F measure, samples from one preparation batch clustered together strongly.

cDNA libraries for TCR beta contained unique molecular identifiers. cDNA molecules numbering some 500,000 came from approximately 0.91 to 9.4 million T cells. From the PCR reads, TCRdb called clonotypes with MiXCR, one entry per CDR3 protein. Of about 760,000 distinct CDR3 sequences listed, 30% were seen once; the top ten hold under 0.7%. This receptor was taken from a girl under 18 with multiple sclerosis. The sequenced material came from blood. This chain links TRBV7-9 with TRBJ2-1; D possibly matches TRBD1 or TRBD2 (5 bases each). Here the CDR3 reads CASRKGGGEQFF. The CDR3 nucleotides are TGTGCCAGCAGAAAGGGTGGGGGTGAGCAGTTCTTC.